A selection of T cell receptor beta chains follows, all from one sample in a study of blood T cell repertoires in COVID-19. The method was immunoSEQ multiplex PCR; TCRdb's version includes in-frame clones alone and lacks a portion of them. Here the sample spans around 160,000 clones, 70% to 90% being singletons. Sequences were obtained from peripheral blood. These receptors were taken from a woman aged 60-75 years with COVID-19, enrolled during active disease. The CDR3 runs from the conserved cysteine through the conserved F or W. The D gene is left open where the match is weak. Where a row states a size, it is once, few, many or the class of an expanded clone; other rows omit it.

TRBJ2-7,TRBV5-1,-,-,TGCGCCAGCAGCTGGGGGGGCAGGAATGCCTACGAGCAGTACTTC,CASSWGGRNAYEQYF
TRBJ1-2,TRBV15,-,-,TGTGCCACCAGCAGGCAGAAGACATCTAACTATGGCTACACCTTC,CATSRQKTSNYGYTF
TRBJ2-3,TRBV10-2,-,-,TGCGCCAGCAGTGACGTGTTGACGCAGTATTTT,CASSDVLTQYF
TRBJ1-1,TRBV10-3,-,-,TGTGCCATCAGTCTCGGTCAGGACACTGAAGCTTTCTTT,CAISLGQDTEAFF
TRBJ2-1,TRBV6-5,-,TRBD1,TGTGCCAGCAGTTACCGACAGGGGGAATACAATGAGCAGTTCTTC,CASSYRQGEYNEQFF
TRBJ1-2,TRBV7-3,-,-,TGTGCCAGCAGCTTTACTGAGGGATCGTGGTACACCTTC,CASSFTEGSWYTF
TRBJ1-1,TRBV11-2,-,-,TGTGCCAGCAGCTTAGATCGAACAGGATACACTGAAGCTTTCTTT,CASSLDRTGYTEAFF
TRBJ1-1,TRBV29-1,-,TRBD1,TGCAGCGGACGCGGCCAGGGGGCCACTGAAGCTTTCTTT,CSGRGQGATEAFF
TRBJ2-7,TRBV10-1,-,-,TGCGCCAGCAGTGAGTCTAGAGGGAGGCACGAGCAGTACTTC,CASSESRGRHEQYF
TRBJ1-2,TRBV6-5,-,-,TGTGCCAGCATTAAGACAGGAACCTATGGCTACACCTTC,CASIKTGTYGYTF
TRBJ1-2,TRBV3-1/TRBV3-2,-,TRBD1,TGTGCCAGCAGCCCCCACAGGGGCCCCTGGGGCTATGGCTACACCTTC,CASSPHRGPWGYGYTF
TRBJ1-1,TRBV19,-,TRBD1,TGTGCCAGTACTAAACTGGGTTTAGGACAGGTGAACACTGAAGCTTTCTTT,CASTKLGLGQVNTEAFF
TRBJ2-1,TRBV7-3,-,TRBD2,TGTGCCAGCAGCTTAAGTCTAGCGGGGGACCACAATGAGCAGTTCTTC,CASSLSLAGDHNEQFF
TRBJ2-7,TRBV9,-,TRBD1,TGTGCCAGCAGCGTAGTGGGACAGGGCTCCGAGCAGTACTTC,CASSVVGQGSEQYF
TRBJ2-7,TRBV4-3,-,-,TGCGCCAGCAGCCAGGAGCTCAGCCGGGGGGCCTACTACGAGCAGTACTTC,CASSQELSRGAYYEQYF
TRBJ2-4,TRBV29-1,once,TRBD2,TGCAGCGTTGGCCCGGGTGGCGGGGGGGCAGCCAAAAACATTCAGTACTTC,CSVGPGGGGAAKNIQYF
TRBJ1-4,TRBV18,-,-,TGTGCCAGCTCACCGCCCGGGGGAGGTAATGAAAAACTGTTTTTT,CASSPPGGGNEKLFF